The present T cell receptor (beta chain) was sequenced within a study of CD8+ T cells in alopecia areata. It was cDNA, reverse transcribed from extracted RNA, that served as the sequencing template. Profiled with immunoSEQ multiplex PCR; TCRdb holds only in-frame clones, not every one. The table records some 170,000 clones, 50% to 65% of them present only once. Details on this clone: Its antigen is still unknown.

Noted treatment: oral pan-JAK inhibitor, 5-10 mg twice daily. Study findings and constraints: Expanded CD8+ clones among the top 100, as well as scalp clonality, were significantly decreased by tofacitinib.

Between the trimmed V and J ends, which lost 5 bases and 5 bases, there was a span of 10 bases. The CDR3 runs 12 residues. CDR1 is SEHNR and CDR2 is FQNEAQ in the germline V gene (reference sequence). Sequenced here: CD8+ T cells sorted from blood, sampled at week 24, from a patient treated with tofacitinib. This clonotype was obtained from a human donor with alopecia areata. V usage is TRBV7-9 and J usage is TRBJ2-7; D is ambiguous. CDR3 nucleotide sequence: TGTGCCAGCAGCCAACGGGCGGACGAGCAGTACTTC. It specifies CASSQRADEQYF.